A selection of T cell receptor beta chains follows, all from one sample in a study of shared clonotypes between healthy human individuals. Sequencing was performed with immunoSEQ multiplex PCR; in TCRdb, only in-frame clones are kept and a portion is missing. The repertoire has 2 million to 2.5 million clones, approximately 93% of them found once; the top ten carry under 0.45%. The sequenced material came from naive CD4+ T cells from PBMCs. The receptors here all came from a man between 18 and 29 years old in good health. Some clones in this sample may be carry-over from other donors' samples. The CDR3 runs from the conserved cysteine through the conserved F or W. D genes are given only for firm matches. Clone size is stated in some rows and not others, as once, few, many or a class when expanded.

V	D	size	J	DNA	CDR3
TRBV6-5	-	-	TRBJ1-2	TGTGCCAGCGGACAGAGTCAACGGGGCTACACCTTC	CASGQSQRGYTF
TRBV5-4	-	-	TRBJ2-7	TGTGCCAGCAGCTTCGACCAGGGTGCACACGAGCAGTACTTC	CASSFDQGAHEQYF
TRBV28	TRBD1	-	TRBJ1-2	TGTGCCAGTCTGACACCTGGGACAGGGGGCTATGGCTACACCTTC	CASLTPGTGGYGYTF
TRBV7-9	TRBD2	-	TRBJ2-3	TGTGCCAGCAGCGTGTTTGGACTAGCGGACACAGATACGCAGTATTTT	CASSVFGLADTDTQYF
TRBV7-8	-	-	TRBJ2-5	TGTGCCAGCAGCCTAGAAGGGGTGGAGACCCAGTACTTC	CASSLEGVETQYF
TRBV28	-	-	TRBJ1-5	TGTGCCAGCGCTGCTCTCTGGAGGACTAATCAGCCCCAGCATTTT	CASAALWRTNQPQHF
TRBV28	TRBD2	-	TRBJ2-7	TGTGCCAGCAGTTCCTCGACTAGCGGCTCCTACGAGCAGTACTTC	CASSSSTSGSYEQYF
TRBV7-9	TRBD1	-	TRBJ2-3	TGTGCCAGCAGCTTAGCTGTGGGACAGGGGGCCGCAGATACGCAGTATTTT	CASSLAVGQGAADTQYF
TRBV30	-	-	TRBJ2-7	TGTGCCTGGGCCTCGGGACTAACAGGGGGGGAGCAGTACTTC	CAWASGLTGGEQYF
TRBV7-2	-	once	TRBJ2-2	TGTGCCAGCAGCTTAAAAGGGGGGTGGGCCACCGGGGAGCTGTTTTTT	CASSLKGGWATGELFF
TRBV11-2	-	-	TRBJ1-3	TGTGCCAGCAGCTTAACGATTACAGAGGGAGCAAACACCATATATTTT	CASSLTITEGANTIYF
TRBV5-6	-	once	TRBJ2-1	TGTGCCAGCAGCTGGTGGGACCCCGGCAATGAGCAGTTCTTC	CASSWWDPGNEQFF
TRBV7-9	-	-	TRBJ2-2	TGTGCCAGCAGCTTTCGAACAACCACCGGGGAGCTGTTTTTT	CASSFRTTTGELFF
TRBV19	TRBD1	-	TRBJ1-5	TGTGCCAGTAGTATAATACCTCAGGGGGCAGGGGATCAGCCCCAGCATTTT	CASSIIPQGAGDQPQHF
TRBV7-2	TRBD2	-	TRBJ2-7	TGTGCCAGCAACCAAATACTAGCGGGAGCCGAGCAGTACTTC	CASNQILAGAEQYF
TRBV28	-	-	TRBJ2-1	TGTGCCAGCAGTTTTCTGTTCTCCTACAATGAGCAGTTCTTC	CASSFLFSYNEQFF
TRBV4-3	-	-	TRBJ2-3	TGCGCCAGCAGCCAAGATTGGGGGGGCACAGATACGCAGTATTTT	CASSQDWGGTDTQYF
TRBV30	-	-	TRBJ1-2	TGTGCCTGGAGCCTCGGGCAGGGACCTTATGGCTACACCTTC	CAWSLGQGPYGYTF
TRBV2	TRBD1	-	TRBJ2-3	TGTGCCAGCACCGGACAGGGCCAGAACACAGATACGCAGTATTTT	CASTGQGQNTDTQYF
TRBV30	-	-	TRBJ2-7	TGTGCCTGGAGTGTAGGGTCCCCTAGGGGGGGATACGAGCAGTACTTC	CAWSVGSPRGGYEQYF
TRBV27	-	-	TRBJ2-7	TGTGCCAGCAGTCCGGGACCCCTGGGGAAAAAGTACTTC	CASSPGPLGKKYF
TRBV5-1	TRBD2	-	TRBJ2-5	TGCGCCAGCAGCTTGGCCGGTGCGGGACTAGCGAACCAAGAGACCCAGTACTTC	CASSLAGAGLANQETQYF
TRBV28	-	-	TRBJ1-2	TGTGCCAGCAGTTTACAAAACTATGGCTACACCTTC	CASSLQNYGYTF
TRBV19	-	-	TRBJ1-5	TGTGCCAGTAGTATAGACGGACAGAACAATCAGCCCCAGCATTTT	CASSIDGQNNQPQHF
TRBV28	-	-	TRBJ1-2	TGTGCCAGCAGTGCCCGACAGTCTGGCTACACCTTC	CASSARQSGYTF
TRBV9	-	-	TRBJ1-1	TGTGCCAGCAGCGTAGTGGGCGGTCCCAGCACTGAAGCTTTCTTT	CASSVVGGPSTEAFF
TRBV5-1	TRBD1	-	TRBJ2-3	TGCGCCAGCAGCGGGGGACAGGGACACACAGATACGCAGTATTTT	CASSGGQGHTDTQYF
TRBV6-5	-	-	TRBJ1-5	TGTGCCAGCACCAAGGGGTACAGCAATCAGCCCCAGCATTTT	CASTKGYSNQPQHF
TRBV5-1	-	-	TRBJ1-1	TGCGCCAGCAGCCCCGACACATATTCCAACACTGAAGCTTTCTTT	CASSPDTYSNTEAFF
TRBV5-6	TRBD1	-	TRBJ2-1	TGTGCCAGCAGCTACCGGGGACAGAAGTTCTTC	CASSYRGQKFF
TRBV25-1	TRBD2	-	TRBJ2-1	TGTGCCAGCAGTTTCGCGGGAGCTTACAATGAGCAGTTCTTC	CASSFAGAYNEQFF
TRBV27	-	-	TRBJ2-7	TGTGCCAGCAGACGGGGGACAGAGGGGTCCTACGAGCAGTACTTC	CASRRGTEGSYEQYF
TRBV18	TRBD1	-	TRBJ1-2	TGTGCCAGCTCGCCAATCAACGCGGGACAGGGTCTTTTTTTTGGCTACACCTTC	CASSPINAGQGLFFGYTF